One and the same sample provided the 15 T cell receptor beta chains below, sequenced in a study of T cells after yellow fever vaccination. TCRdb redid the calling of the 5' RACE reads with MiXCR, one entry per CDR3 protein. The sample has about 85,000 distinct CDR3 sequences, approximately 12% seen once. Here the sequenced sample was CD8+ T cells not binding an NS4B(214-222) dextramer, sorted from PBMCs, taken roughly 23 days after the first yellow fever vaccination. The receptors shown here come from a man between 18 and 35 years old who received the YFV17D yellow fever vaccine.

The chain joins TRBV11-2 to TRBJ1-2; 7 bases fit TRBD1. With 5 bases clipped from V and 0 bases from J, the junction kept 6 bases outside the gene matches. The CDR3 has 15 residues. CDR1 SGHAT and CDR2 FQNNGV come from the germline V gene. The CDR3 DNA reads as TGTGCCAGCAGCGTCACAGGGGCCCCTAACTATGGCTACACCTTC. It codes for CASSVTGAPNYGYTF.

The chain uses TRBV9 and TRBJ2-7; 12 nucleotides align to TRBD2. There are 15 residues in the CDR3. V shed 0 bases, J shed 5 bases, and the junction held 3 bases outside the gene matches. Germline CDR1 is SGDLS and CDR2 is YYNGEE. CDR3: CASSVASGGANEQYV. CDR3 nucleotide sequence: TGTGCCAGCAGCGTAGCTAGCGGGGGGGCAAACGAGCAGTACGTC.

The chain is built from TRBV6-5 and TRBJ2-3, with 11 bases identical to TRBD2. From germline, CDR1 is MNHEY and CDR2 SVGAGI. Unmatched junction bases numbered 12, after V lost 2 bases and J lost 2 bases. CDR3 length equals 19 residues. CDR3 amino acids: CASSYLAGGEPLDTDTQYF. The CDR3 DNA follows: TGTGCCAGCAGTTACCTAGCGGGGGGTGAACCACTCGACACAGATACGCAGTATTTT.

The count of this clonotype is one. The rearrangement uses TRBV7-2 and TRBJ2-5; 9 bases agree with TRBD2. With V trimmed by 5 bases and J by 5 bases, 9 bases remained unmatched. CDR1 is SGHTA, CDR2 FQGNSA, per germline. This CDR3 spans 15 amino acids. The CDR3 bases are TGTGCCAGCAGCCGTAAGCGGGGGGCGTGGGAGACCCAGTACTTC. Translated, it gives CASSRKRGAWETQYF. Using reference TRBV7-2 and TRBJ2-5 for the parts outside the CDR3, the full variable domain is GAGVSQSPSNKVTEKGKDVELRCDPISGHTALYWYRQSLGQGLEFLIYFQGNSAPDKSGLPSDRFSAERTGGSVSTLTIQRTQQEDSAVYLCASSRKRGAWETQYFGPGTRLLVL.

This clonotype has more than one count but fewer than ten. The gene calls are TRBV7-2 and TRBJ2-7; D unclear. Trimming removed 2 bases at V and 1 base at J, with 12 bases between. Germline V gives CDR1 SGHTA, CDR2 FQGNSA. This CDR3 has 15 residues. The CDR3, as DNA: TGTGCCAGCAGCTTAATGCCGACCCCGTCCTACGAGCAGTACTTC. It encodes CASSLMPTPSYEQYF.

CDR3 DNA sequence: TGTGCCAGCAGCAAAACCAGGGACATCCCTGAAGCTTTCTTT. It encodes CASSKTRDIPEAFF. The rearrangement joins TRBV7-9 to TRBJ1-1, with a possible D match to TRBD1 (6 bases). Germline values: CDR1 SEHNR, CDR2 FQNEAQ (reference sequence). The germline V and J ends were trimmed by 5 bases and 6 bases, with 16 bases remaining between them. The CDR3 runs to 14 residues.

The V and J genes are TRBV29-1 and TRBJ1-1, with 8 bases fitting TRBD1. This CDR3 contains 18 residues. V lost 7 bases, J lost 5 bases, and 24 bases stayed unmatched. Per the germline V gene, CDR1 is SQVTM and CDR2 is ANQGSEA. In nucleotides, the CDR3 is TGCAGCGCCAAGAGCACGGTAGCGGGCAGGGGGCTTAGAACTGAAGCTTTCTTT. Translated: CSAKSTVAGRGLRTEAFF. The complete variable domain, with remaining parts taken from reference TRBV29-1 and TRBJ1-1, reads SAVISQKPSRDICQRGTSLTIQCQVDSQVTMMFWYRQQPGQSLTLIATANQGSEATYESGFVIDKFPISRPNLTFSTLTVSNMSPEDSSIYLCSAKSTVAGRGLRTEAFFGQGTRLTVV.

This clonotype has only a few counts. The chain has TRBV7-3 and TRBJ2-5; the D is unclear. V was trimmed by 0 bases and J by 4 bases, leaving 9 bases between them. Germline V gene lookup returns CDR1 SGHTA and CDR2 FQGTGA. The CDR3 has 14 amino acids. The CDR3 sequence: CASSLTGAAETQYF. The CDR3 bases are TGTGCCAGCAGCTTAACTGGCGCGGCAGAGACCCAGTACTTC.

This clonotype has only a few counts. V usage is TRBV27 and J usage is TRBJ1-1; tentative D call: TRBD1 (6 bases). Germline CDR1 MNHEY, CDR2 SMNVEV (reference sequence). The CDR3 extends over 15 amino acids. V lost 5 bases and J 6 bases, leaving 19 bases between the germline ends. CDR3 region: CASSPFLGGDPEAFF. CDR3 nucleotides: TGTGCCAGCAGTCCTTTTCTAGGGGGGGATCCTGAAGCTTTCTTT.

This clonotype was counted between two and nine times. The chain joins TRBV5-6 to TRBJ2-2; TRBD2 matches at 8 bases. This CDR3 spans 16 amino acids. Germline V gene lookup returns CDR1 SGHDT and CDR2 YYEEEE. V trimming: 4 bases; J trimming: 5 bases; junction bases outside the gene matches: 10. Here the CDR3 DNA reads TGTGCCAGCAGCCCCCCGGGAGGGGGGCGAACCGGGGAGCTGTTTTTT. Amino acids: CASSPPGGGRTGELFF.

This clonotype was counted many times. The chain joins TRBV7-6 to TRBJ1-2, with D possibly TRBD1 on 6 matching bases. Germline V CDR1 and CDR2: SGHVS, FNYEAQ. This CDR3 is 14 amino acids long. Deletions cut 1 base from V and 4 bases from J, with 10 bases between. CDR3 amino acids: CASSLGGRSYGYTF. In DNA form, the CDR3 reads TGTGCCAGCAGCTTAGGGGGGCGAAGCTATGGCTACACCTTC.

The chain is built from TRBV5-5 and TRBJ2-2, with D perhaps TRBD1 (5 bases). This CDR3 is built from 15 residues. The V gene lost 4 bases and the J gene lost 3 bases, with 13 bases spanning the gap. Looked up from germline, CDR1 is SGHKS and CDR2 is YYEKEE (reference sequence). For the CDR3, the DNA is TGTGCCAGCAGCCACGCGGCAGGGCACACCGGGGAGCTGTTTTTT. Its protein product is CASSHAAGHTGELFF. The full variable domain, its missing parts supplied by reference TRBV5-5 and TRBJ2-2, is DAGVTQSPTHLIKTRGQQVTLRCSPISGHKSVSWYQQVLGQGPQFIFQYYEKEERGRGNFPDRFSARQFPNYSSELNVNALLLGDSALYLCASSHAAGHTGELFFGEGSRLTVL.

This clonotype was counted between two and nine times. The V call is TRBV27, the J call TRBJ2-1; TRBD1 or TRBD2 may be the D gene (6 bases each). CDR1 is MNHEY, CDR2 SMNVEV, per germline (reference sequence). This CDR3 comprises 15 residues. Trimming removed 10 bases from V and 3 bases from J, with 19 bases in between. CDR3 in amino acids: CATGVGGGLYNEQFF. CDR3 DNA sequence: TGTGCCACCGGGGTCGGGGGCGGACTCTACAATGAGCAGTTCTTC.

This chain connects TRBV20-1 to TRBJ2-7; D remains ambiguous. CDR3 size: 11 residues. Trimming removed 3 bases at V and 5 bases at J, with 8 bases between. Germline V lookup: CDR1 DFQATT, CDR2 SNEGSKA (reference sequence). The CDR3 protein is CSASMWDEQYV. As DNA, the CDR3 is TGCAGTGCTAGCATGTGGGACGAGCAGTACGTC.

The sample holds many counts of this clonotype. V usage is TRBV19 and J usage is TRBJ2-2, with 11 bases that match TRBD1. Germline V gene lookup returns CDR1 LNHDA and CDR2 SQIVND (reference sequence). V lost 7 bases, J lost 3 bases, and 1 base stayed unmatched. This CDR3 comprises 14 residues. The CDR3 sequence is CASKGQGDTGELFF. CDR3 in DNA: TGTGCCAGTAAGGGACAGGGGGACACCGGGGAGCTGTTTTTT.